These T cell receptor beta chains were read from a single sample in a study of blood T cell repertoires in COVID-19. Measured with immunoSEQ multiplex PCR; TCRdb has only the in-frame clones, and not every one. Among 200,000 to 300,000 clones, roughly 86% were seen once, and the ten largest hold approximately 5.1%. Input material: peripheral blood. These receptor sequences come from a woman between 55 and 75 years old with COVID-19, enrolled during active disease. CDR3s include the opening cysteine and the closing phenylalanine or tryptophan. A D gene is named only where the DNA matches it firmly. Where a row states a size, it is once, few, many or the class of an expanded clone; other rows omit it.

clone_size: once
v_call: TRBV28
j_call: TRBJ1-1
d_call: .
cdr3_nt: TGTGCCAGCAGTTTGGCCCTCGGGACAATAAACACTGAAGCTTTCTTT
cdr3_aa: CASSLALGTINTEAFF

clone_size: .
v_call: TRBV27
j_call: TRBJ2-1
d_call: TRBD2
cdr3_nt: TGTGCCACCCACCGGACTAGCGGGAGGTTGGTATATGAGCAGTTCTTC
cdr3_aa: CATHRTSGRLVYEQFF

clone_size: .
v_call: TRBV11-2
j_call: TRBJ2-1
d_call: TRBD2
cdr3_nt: TGTGCCAGCAGCTTAGCCCCCGACTCTAGCGGGAGGGGTGAGCAGTTCTTC
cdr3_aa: CASSLAPDSSGRGEQFF

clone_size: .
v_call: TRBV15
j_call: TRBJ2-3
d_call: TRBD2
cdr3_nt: TGTGCCACCAGCAAAGCGGGAGTGGCAGATACGCAGTATTTT
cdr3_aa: CATSKAGVADTQYF

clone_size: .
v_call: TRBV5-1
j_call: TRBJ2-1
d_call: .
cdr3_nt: TGCGCCAGCAGCGCAGGAACCTACAATGAGCAGTTCTTC
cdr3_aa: CASSAGTYNEQFF

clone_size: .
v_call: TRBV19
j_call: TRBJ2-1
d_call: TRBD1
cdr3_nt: TGTGCCAGTAGTATCGGGACAGGGTTCTACAATGAGCAGTTCTTC
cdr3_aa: CASSIGTGFYNEQFF

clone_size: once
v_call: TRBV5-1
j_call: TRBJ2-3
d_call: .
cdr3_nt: TGCGCCAGCAGCTTGTGGGGAGGCCAGGATACGCAGTATTTT
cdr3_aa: CASSLWGGQDTQYF

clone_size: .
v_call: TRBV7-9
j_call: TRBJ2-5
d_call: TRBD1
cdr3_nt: TGTGCCAGCAGCTTACAGGGGGTGCAAGAGACCCAGTACTTC
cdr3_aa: CASSLQGVQETQYF

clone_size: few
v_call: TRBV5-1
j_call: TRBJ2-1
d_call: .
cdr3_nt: TGCGCCAGCAGCTTGGGGGCCCTCCCCAATGAGCAGTTCTTC
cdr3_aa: CASSLGALPNEQFF

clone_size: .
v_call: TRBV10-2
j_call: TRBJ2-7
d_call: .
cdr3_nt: TGCGCCAGCACCCCCCGTGACGAGCAGTACTTC
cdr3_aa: CASTPRDEQYF

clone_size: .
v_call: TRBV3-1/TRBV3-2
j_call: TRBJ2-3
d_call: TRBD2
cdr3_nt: TGTGCCAGCAGCCTCACCGGGACTAGCGGGGGTGGGGATACGCAGTATTTT
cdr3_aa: CASSLTGTSGGGDTQYF

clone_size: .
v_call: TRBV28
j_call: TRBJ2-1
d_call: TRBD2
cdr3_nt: TGTGCCAGCAGTACTCAGCGGGAGACCTACAATGAGCAGTTCTTC
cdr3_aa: CASSTQRETYNEQFF

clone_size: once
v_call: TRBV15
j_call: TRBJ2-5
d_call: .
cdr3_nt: TGTGCCACCAGCAGAGAAAGGGGCGGGGCTCAAGAGACCCAGTACTTC
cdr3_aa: CATSRERGGAQETQYF

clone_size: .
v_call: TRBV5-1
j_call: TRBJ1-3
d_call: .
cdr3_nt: TGCGCCAGCAGCTTTATTGGTGCGGGAAACACCATATATTTT
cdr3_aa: CASSFIGAGNTIYF

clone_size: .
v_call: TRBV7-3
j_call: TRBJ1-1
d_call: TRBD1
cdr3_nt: TGTGCCAGCAGCTTCGGGGGCTGGGGGGACAGAGCGAACACTGAAGCTTTCTTT
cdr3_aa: CASSFGGWGDRANTEAFF

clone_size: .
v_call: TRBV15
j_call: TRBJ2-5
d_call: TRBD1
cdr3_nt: TGTGCCACCAGCTCGACAGGGCGTCGAGAGACCCAGTACTTC
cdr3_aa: CATSSTGRRETQYF

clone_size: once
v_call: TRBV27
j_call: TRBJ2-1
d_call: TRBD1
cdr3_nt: TGTGCCAGCAGTCCCCTCCCTGGGGACAGGCGTCCTGAGCAGTTCTTC
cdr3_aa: CASSPLPGDRRPEQFF

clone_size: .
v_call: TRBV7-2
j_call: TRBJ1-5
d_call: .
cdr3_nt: TGTGCCAGCAGCTTATGGTCAGGCAATCAGCCCCAGCATTTT
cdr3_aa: CASSLWSGNQPQHF

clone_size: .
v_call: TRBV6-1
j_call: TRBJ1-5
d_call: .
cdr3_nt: TGTGCCAGCAGTGAGACCAGGGATAGCAATCAGCCCCAGCATTTT
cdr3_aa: CASSETRDSNQPQHF

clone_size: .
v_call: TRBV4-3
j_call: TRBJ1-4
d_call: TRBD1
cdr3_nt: TGCGCCAGCAGCCAAGATGGAACAGGGGGTAGTGAAAAACTGTTTTTT
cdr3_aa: CASSQDGTGGSEKLFF

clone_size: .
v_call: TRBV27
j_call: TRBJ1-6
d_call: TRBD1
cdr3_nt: TGTGCCAGCAGCCAAGGACAGGCCAATTATTCACCCCTCCACTTT
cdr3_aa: CASSQGQANYSPLHF

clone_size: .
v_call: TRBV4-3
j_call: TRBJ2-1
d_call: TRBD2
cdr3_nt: TGCGCCAGCAGCCACCCGGGGGGCAATGAGCAGTTCTTC
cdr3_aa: CASSHPGGNEQFF

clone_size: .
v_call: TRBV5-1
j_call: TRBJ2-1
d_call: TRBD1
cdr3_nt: TGCGCCAGCAGCCCCGGGACAGGGGGCGCCTCCTACAATGAGCAGTTCTTC
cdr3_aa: CASSPGTGGASYNEQFF

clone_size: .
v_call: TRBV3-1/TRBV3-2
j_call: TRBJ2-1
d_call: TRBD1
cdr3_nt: TGTGCCAGCAGCCAAGATACCCAGGGGGCGCAGTTCTTC
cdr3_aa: CASSQDTQGAQFF

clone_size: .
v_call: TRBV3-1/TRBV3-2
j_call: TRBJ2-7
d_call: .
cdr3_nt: TGTGCCAGCAGCCAAGGAGGGACATCCTGGGGGTACGAGCAGTACTTC
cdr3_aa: CASSQGGTSWGYEQYF

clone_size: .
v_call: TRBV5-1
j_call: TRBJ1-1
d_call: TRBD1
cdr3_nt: TGCGCCAGCAGCCGACAGGGCTATACTGAAGCTTTCTTT
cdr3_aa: CASSRQGYTEAFF

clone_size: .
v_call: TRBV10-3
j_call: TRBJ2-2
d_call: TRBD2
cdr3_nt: TGTGCCATCAGTGAAGGGACTAGTAACACCGGGGAGCTGTTTTTT
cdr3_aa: CAISEGTSNTGELFF

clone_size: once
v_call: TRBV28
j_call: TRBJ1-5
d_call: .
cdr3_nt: TGTGCCAGCCGAAGGGAGGGGACACGAGGTTTGAATCAGCCCCAGCATTTT
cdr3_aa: CASRREGTRGLNQPQHF

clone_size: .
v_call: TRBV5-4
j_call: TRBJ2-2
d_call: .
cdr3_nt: TGTGCCAGCAGCTTCCCAGGCCCGTCGACCGGGGAGCTGTTTTTT
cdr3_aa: CASSFPGPSTGELFF

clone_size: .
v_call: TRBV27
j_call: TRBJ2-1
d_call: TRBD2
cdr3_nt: TGTGCCAGCAGTAAATCTCCACTAGCGGGAGTGTTGGATGAGCAGTTCTTC
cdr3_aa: CASSKSPLAGVLDEQFF

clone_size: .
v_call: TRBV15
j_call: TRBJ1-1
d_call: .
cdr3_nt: TGTGCCACCAGCAGAGGGAGCAGGGCGAACACTGAAGCTTTCTTT
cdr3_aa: CATSRGSRANTEAFF

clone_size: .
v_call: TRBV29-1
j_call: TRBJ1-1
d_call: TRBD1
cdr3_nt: TGCAGCTCAACCACAGGGGCCCATGAAGCTTTCTTT
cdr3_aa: CSSTTGAHEAFF

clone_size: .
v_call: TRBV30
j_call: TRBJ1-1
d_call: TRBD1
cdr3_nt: TGTGCCTGGAGTTCCGACAGGGGAAGTAGGAACACTGAAGCTTTCTTT
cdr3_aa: CAWSSDRGSRNTEAFF

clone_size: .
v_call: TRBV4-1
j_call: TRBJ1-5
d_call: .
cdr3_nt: TGCGCCAGCAGCCTGCGTGGGGGCCAGCCCCAGCATTTT
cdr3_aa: CASSLRGGQPQHF

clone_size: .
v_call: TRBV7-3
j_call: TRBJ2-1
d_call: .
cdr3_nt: TGTGCCAGCAGCCCTAAAACCGGGAATCCTCGGGAGCAGTTCTTC
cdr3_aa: CASSPKTGNPREQFF

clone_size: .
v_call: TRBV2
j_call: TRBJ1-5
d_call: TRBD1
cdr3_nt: TGTGCCAGCAGCCGGGACAGGGCTGGGAATCAGCCCCAGCATTTT
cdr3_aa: CASSRDRAGNQPQHF

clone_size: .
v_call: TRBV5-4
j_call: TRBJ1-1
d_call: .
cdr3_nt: TGTGCCAGCAGCTTGCAGGGGCCGAACACTGAAGCTTTCTTT
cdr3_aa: CASSLQGPNTEAFF

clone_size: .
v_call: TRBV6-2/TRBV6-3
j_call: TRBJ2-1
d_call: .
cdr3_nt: TGTGCCAGCAGTTATTCGGGAAGCTCCTACAATGAGCAGTTCTTC
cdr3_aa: CASSYSGSSYNEQFF

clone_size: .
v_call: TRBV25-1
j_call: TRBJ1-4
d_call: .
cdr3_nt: TGTGCCAGCAGCCAAGCGGTCCTTGGGGAAAAACTGTTTTTT
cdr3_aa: CASSQAVLGEKLFF

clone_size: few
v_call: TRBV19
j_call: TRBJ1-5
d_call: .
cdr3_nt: TGTGCCAGTAGTATAGGGGCCGGAAATTACCAGCCCCAGCATTTT
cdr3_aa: CASSIGAGNYQPQHF

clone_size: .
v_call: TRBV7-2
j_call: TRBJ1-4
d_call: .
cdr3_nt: TGTGCCAGCAGCCCCAAGAAGAGGGCTAATGAAAAACTGTTTTTT
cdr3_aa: CASSPKKRANEKLFF

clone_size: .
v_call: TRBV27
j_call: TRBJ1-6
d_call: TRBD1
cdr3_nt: TGTGCCAGCAGTCCATTACAGGGGAAAGGTTCACCCCTCCACTTT
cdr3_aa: CASSPLQGKGSPLHF

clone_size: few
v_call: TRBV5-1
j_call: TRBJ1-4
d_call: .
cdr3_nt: TGCGCCAGCAGAGATCCGCGGGGGGATGAAAAACTGTTTTTT
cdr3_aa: CASRDPRGDEKLFF

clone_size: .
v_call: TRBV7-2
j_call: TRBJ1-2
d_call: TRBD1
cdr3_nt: TGTGCCAGCAGCTCCCGACCGGGACAGGGGATAGCGGGCTACACCTTC
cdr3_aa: CASSSRPGQGIAGYTF

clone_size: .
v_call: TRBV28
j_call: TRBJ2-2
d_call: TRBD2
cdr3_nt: TGTGCCAGCCACTTAGCGGGAGAGGGGGAGCTGTTTTTT
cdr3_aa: CASHLAGEGELFF

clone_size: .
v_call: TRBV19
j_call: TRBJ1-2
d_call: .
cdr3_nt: TGTGCCAGTAGTACGGGCGGGAACTATGGCTACACCTTC
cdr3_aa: CASSTGGNYGYTF

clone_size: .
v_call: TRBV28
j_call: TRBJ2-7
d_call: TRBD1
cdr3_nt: TGTGCCAGCAGTCTAGGACAGGGGCGCTACGAGCAGTACTTC
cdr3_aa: CASSLGQGRYEQYF

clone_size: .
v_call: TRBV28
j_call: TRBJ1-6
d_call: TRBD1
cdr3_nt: TGTGCCAGCAGTTTATTAAACAGGGGAAATTCACCCCTCCACTTT
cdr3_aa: CASSLLNRGNSPLHF

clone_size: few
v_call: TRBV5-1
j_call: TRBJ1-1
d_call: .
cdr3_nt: TGCGCCAGCAGCTTGGGGGGCTACCCGAACACTGAAGCTTTCTTT
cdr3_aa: CASSLGGYPNTEAFF

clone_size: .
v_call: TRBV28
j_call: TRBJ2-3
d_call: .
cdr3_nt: TGTGCCAGCAGTTTAACCTCCTACTTCACAGATACGCAGTATTTT
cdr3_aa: CASSLTSYFTDTQYF

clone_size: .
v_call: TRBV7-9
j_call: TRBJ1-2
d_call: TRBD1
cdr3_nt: TGTGCCAGCAGCCCACCTCCATTTTCGGACAGGGCTAATGGCTACACCTTC
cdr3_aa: CASSPPPFSDRANGYTF

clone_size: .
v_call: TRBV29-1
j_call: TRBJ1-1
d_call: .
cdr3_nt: TGCAGCGTTGGGGCGGGGGGTGCTGAAGCTTTCTTT
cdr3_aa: CSVGAGGAEAFF